What follows are 10 T cell receptor beta chains derived from one specimen sequenced in a study of cytomegalovirus exposure and HLA in healthy donors. PCR employed 60 Vbeta and 13 Jbeta primers. Some clones are missing from TCRdb's copy, which holds only in-frame ones; the method was immunoSEQ multiplex PCR. The specimen's table records 50,000 to 70,000 clones. The specimen sequenced was PBMCs. These receptors originate from a man in his fifties in good health and CMV-seropositive.

The CDR3 here is CASGSGQGAWEQFF. The CDR3 DNA reads as TGTGCTAGTGGTTCCGGACAGGGGGCATGGGAGCAGTTCTTC. The J gene is TRBJ2-1, the V gene TRBV12-5, with 11 positions matching TRBD1. The junction had 6 bases not matched to a gene; V was cut back by 4 bases and J by 10 bases. The CDR3 loop spans 14 amino acids. Germline V CDR1 and CDR2: LGHNT, FRNRAP.

Regarding this clone: The sample has other DNA sequences that encode this CDR3 too. The chain has TRBV29-1 and TRBJ1-2; a possible D gene is TRBD1 (5 bases). Per the germline V gene, CDR1 is SQVTM and CDR2 is ANQGSEA. This CDR3 spans 13 amino acids. The V gene lost 6 bases and the J gene lost 2 bases, with 13 bases spanning the gap. DNA for the CDR3: TGCAGCGTCGGCGCCCAGGGCAACTATGGCTACACCTTC. Translating it yields CSVGAQGNYGYTF.

The V gene is TRBV4-2, the J gene TRBJ1-1; the D gene is possibly TRBD1 (5 bases). Germline V gene lookup returns CDR1 LGHNA and CDR2 YNFKEQ. The CDR3 sequence is 14 residues long. The V end lost 0 bases, the J end lost 5 bases, and 10 bases lay between the germline ends. As DNA, the CDR3 is TGTGCCAGCAGCCAAGACAGGGTAGGAACTGAAGCTTTCTTT. Amino acid sequence: CASSQDRVGTEAFF.

The rearrangement joins TRBV2 to TRBJ1-5, with TRBD1 matching 8 bases. Germline trimming cut 4 bases from V and 2 bases from J; bases unmatched to any gene: 1. CDR1 and CDR2 (germline): SNHLY, FYNNEI. The CDR3 sequence is 14 residues long. CDR3 sequence (DNA): TGTGCCAGCAGTGTGGACAGGGGCAATCAGCCCCAGCATTTT. It yields the protein CASSVDRGNQPQHF.

V and J are TRBV27 and TRBJ2-7; 8 bases agree with TRBD2. The CDR3 contains 16 residues. The V and J ends lost 4 bases and 2 bases, in that order; junction bases with no gene match: 10. Germline-derived CDR1 and CDR2 are MNHEY and SMNVEV (reference sequence). The CDR3 DNA reads TGTGCCAGCAGTTCCATCCTTAGCGGGACCCCCTACGAGCAGTACTTC. It translates to CASSSILSGTPYEQYF.

The rearrangement links TRBV7-9 to TRBJ1-1; D gene unclear. The ends were cut back, 0 bases at V and 1 base at J, with 6 bases in the middle. Germline V lookup: CDR1 SEHNR, CDR2 FQNEAQ (reference sequence). This CDR3 is built from 14 residues. The CDR3: CASSLAEGNTEAFF. The CDR3, as DNA: TGTGCCAGCAGCTTAGCGGAGGGGAACACTGAAGCTTTCTTT.

The gene calls are TRBV19 and TRBJ1-2; maybe TRBD1 (5 bases). V lost 4 bases, J lost 4 bases, and 10 bases lay in between. Germline V CDR1 and CDR2: LNHDA, SQIVND (reference sequence). The CDR3 extends over 13 amino acids. CDR3 coding DNA: TGTGCCAGTAGTAGCCAGGGTAGCTATGGCTACACCTTC. It is translated as CASSSQGSYGYTF.

This rearrangement joins TRBV4-1 to TRBJ2-1; TRBD2 matches at 9 bases. This CDR3 region has 17 residues. Germline assignment: CDR1 MGHRA and CDR2 YSYEKL. V was clipped by 0 bases and J by 10 bases; unmatched bases: 13. CDR3: CASSQDRAGGPKREQFF. For the CDR3, the DNA is TGCGCCAGCAGCCAAGATCGTGCGGGAGGGCCTAAGCGGGAGCAGTTCTTC.

The chain uses TRBV6-5 and TRBJ2-3, with a possible D match to TRBD2 (7 bases). Germline CDR1 MNHEY, CDR2 SVGAGI. The CDR3 loop spans 15 amino acids. V lost 5 bases and J 0 bases, leaving 12 bases between the germline ends. CDR3 residues: CASSPGGPSTDTQYF. The CDR3 nucleotides are TGTGCCAGCAGTCCCGGGGGGCCCAGCACAGATACGCAGTATTTT.

This CDR3 is CASSISGTSGGIHEQYF. Written as DNA, the CDR3 is TGTGCCAGTAGTATCTCTGGGACTAGCGGGGGGATCCACGAGCAGTACTTC. J is TRBJ2-7 and V is TRBV19; 15 bases match TRBD2. J lost 5 bases, V lost 3 bases, and 8 bases had no gene match. In germline, CDR1 is LNHDA, CDR2 SQIVND (reference sequence). This CDR3 is built from 17 residues. The complete variable domain, with remaining parts taken from reference TRBV19 and TRBJ2-7, reads DGGITQSPKYLFRKEGQNVTLSCEQNLNHDAMYWYRQDPGQGLRLIYYSQIVNDFQKGDIAEGYSVSREKKESFPLTVTSAQKNPTAFYLCASSISGTSGGIHEQYFGPGTRLTVT.